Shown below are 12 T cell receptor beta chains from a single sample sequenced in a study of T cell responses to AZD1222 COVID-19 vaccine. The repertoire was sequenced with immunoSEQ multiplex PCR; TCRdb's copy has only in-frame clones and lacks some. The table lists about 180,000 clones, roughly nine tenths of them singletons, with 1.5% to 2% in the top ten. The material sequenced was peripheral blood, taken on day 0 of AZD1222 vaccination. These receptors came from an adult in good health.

CDR3 coding DNA: TGTGCCACCAGCAGGGGGGTAGCGGCTTCCTACGAGCAGTACTTC. It encodes CATSRGVAASYEQYF. The genes are TRBV15 and TRBJ2-7, with D perhaps TRBD2 (6 bases). Trimming left V 3 bases short and J 1 base short, with 13 bases between. Germline CDR1 reads LNHNV; CDR2 reads YYDKDF (reference sequence). The CDR3 covers 15 residues.

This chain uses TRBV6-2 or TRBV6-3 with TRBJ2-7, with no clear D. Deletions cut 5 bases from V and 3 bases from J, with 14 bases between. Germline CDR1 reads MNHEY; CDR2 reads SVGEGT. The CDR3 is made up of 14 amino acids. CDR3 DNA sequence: TGTGCCAGCAGTAGGCCCCGGCAGGTCTACGAGCAGTACTTC. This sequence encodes CASSRPRQVYEQYF.

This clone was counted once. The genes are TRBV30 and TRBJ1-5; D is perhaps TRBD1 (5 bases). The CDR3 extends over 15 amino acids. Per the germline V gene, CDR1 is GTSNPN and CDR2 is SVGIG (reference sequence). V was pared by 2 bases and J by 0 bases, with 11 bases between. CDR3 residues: CAWSQGSASNQPQHF. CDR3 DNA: TGTGCCTGGAGTCAGGGATCAGCTAGCAATCAGCCCCAGCATTTT.

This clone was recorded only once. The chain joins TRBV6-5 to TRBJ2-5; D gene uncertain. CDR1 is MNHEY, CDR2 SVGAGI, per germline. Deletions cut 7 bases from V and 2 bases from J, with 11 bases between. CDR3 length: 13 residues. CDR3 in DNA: TGTGCCAGCACGTTATGGCTGCAAGAGACCCAGTACTTC. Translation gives CASTLWLQETQYF.

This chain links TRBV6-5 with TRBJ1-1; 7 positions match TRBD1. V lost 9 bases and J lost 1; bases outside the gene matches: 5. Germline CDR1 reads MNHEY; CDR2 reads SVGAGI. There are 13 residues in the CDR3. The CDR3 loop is CASRDRQNTEAFF. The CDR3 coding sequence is TGTGCCAGTAGGGACAGACAGAACACTGAAGCTTTCTTT.

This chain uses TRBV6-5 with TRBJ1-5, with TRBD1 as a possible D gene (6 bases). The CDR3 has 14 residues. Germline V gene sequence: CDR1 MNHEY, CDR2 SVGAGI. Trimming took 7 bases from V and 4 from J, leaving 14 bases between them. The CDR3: CASTKAGANQPQHF. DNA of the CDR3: TGTGCCAGCACTAAGGCGGGGGCGAATCAGCCCCAGCATTTT.

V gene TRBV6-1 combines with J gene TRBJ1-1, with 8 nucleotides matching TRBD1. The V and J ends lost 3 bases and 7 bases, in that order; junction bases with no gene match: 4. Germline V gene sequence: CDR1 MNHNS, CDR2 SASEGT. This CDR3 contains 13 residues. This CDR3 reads CASSDYRGFEAFF. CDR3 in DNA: TGTGCCAGCAGTGATTACAGGGGGTTTGAAGCTTTCTTT.

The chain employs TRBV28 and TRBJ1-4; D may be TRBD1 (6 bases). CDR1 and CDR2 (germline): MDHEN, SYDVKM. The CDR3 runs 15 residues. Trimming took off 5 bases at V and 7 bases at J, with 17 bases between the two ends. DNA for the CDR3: TGTGCCAGCAGTCCCCGAAGGGGGTTCGTTGAAAAACTGTTTTTT. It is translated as CASSPRRGFVEKLFF.

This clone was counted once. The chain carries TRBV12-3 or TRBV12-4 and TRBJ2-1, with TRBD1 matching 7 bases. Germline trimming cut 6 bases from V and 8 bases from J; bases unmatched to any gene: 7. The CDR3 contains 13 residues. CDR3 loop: CASSQGVGYEQFF. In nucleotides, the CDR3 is TGTGCCAGCAGCCAGGGGGTGGGGTATGAGCAGTTCTTC.

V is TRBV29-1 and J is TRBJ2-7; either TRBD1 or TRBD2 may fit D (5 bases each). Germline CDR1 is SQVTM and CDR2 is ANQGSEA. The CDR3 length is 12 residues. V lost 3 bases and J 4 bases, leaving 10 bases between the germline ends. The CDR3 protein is CSVDGGGYEQYF. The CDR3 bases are TGCAGCGTTGATGGGGGTGGATACGAGCAGTACTTC.

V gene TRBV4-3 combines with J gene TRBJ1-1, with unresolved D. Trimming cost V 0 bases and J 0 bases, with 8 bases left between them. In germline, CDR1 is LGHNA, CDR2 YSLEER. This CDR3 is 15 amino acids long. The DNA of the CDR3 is TGCGCCAGCAGCCAAGATTTAGGTCTGAACACTGAAGCTTTCTTT. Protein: CASSQDLGLNTEAFF.

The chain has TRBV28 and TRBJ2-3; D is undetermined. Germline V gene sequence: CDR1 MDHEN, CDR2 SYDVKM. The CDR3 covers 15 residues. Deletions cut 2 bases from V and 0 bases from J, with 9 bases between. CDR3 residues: CASSLNYPSTDTQYF. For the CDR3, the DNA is TGTGCCAGCAGTTTAAACTACCCAAGCACAGATACGCAGTATTTT.